The 17 T cell receptor beta chains reported below all come from one sample, sequenced in a study of vaccination and CD4 T cells after COVID-19. Cultured CD4+ T cell DNA was sequenced using the Oncomine TCR Beta short-read assay. One entry per CDR3 protein, called by TCRdb with MiXCR from the PCR reads. Of 9,500 to 10,000 distinct CDR3 sequences listed, 30% to 45% are singletons. These receptors' antigens are unknown. Stated treatment: roughly 11-day PBMC culture with coronavirus spike peptide pools or control peptides (ViraFEST assay). Sequencing input: CD4+ T cells from blood, cultured in vitro. Receptors were obtained from a human donor who had recovered from COVID-19.

The J gene is TRBJ2-4, the V gene TRBV21-1. TRBV21-1 is a pseudogene. This CDR3 spans 15 amino acids. The CDR3: CASSSPGLAKNIQYF. DNA for the CDR3: TGTGCCAGCAGCAGCCCAGGATTAGCCAAAAACATTCAGTACTTC.

The table lists this clonotype with a few counts. The V gene is TRBV6-1, the J gene TRBJ2-3; maybe TRBD2 (7 bases). The V and J ends lost 6 bases and 9 bases respectively, with 22 bases between them. There are 15 residues in the CDR3. Germline values: CDR1 MNHNS, CDR2 SASEGT. Written as DNA, the CDR3 is TGTGCCAGCAGGGCCTCGAGGGTGGGGGGGCGAACGCAGTATTTT. It encodes CASRASRVGGRTQYF.

This clonotype was seen a few times. V and J are TRBV6-1 and TRBJ1-5; TRBD1 aligns across 8 bases. This CDR3 is built from 14 residues. Germline V gives CDR1 MNHNS, CDR2 SASEGT. V dropped 6 bases and J dropped 2; count of bases not matched to a gene: 3. The CDR3 nucleotides read TGTGCCAGCAGGAACAGGGGGGGCAATCAGCCCCAGCATTTT. It yields the protein CASRNRGGNQPQHF.

The CDR3 nucleotides read TGTGCCAGCAGCTTAGGACTGGATAATTCACCCCTCCACTTT. Its translation: CASSLGLDNSPLHF. The V and J genes are TRBV7-2 and TRBJ1-6; D not certain. Germline CDR1 is SGHTA and CDR2 is FQGNSA. Trimming pared 1 base from V and 5 bases from J, leaving 6 bases between. The CDR3 extends over 14 amino acids. The full variable domain, rest sourced from reference TRBV7-2 and TRBJ1-6, is GAGVSQSPSNKVTEKGKDVELRCDPISGHTALYWYRQSLGQGLEFLIYFQGNSAPDKSGLPSDRFSAERTGGSVSTLTIQRTQQEDSAVYLCASSLGLDNSPLHFGNGTRLTVT.

This rearrangement joins TRBV5-4 to TRBJ2-5; D perhaps matches TRBD2 (5 bases). V lost 4 bases and J 2 bases, leaving 6 bases between the germline ends. Germline CDR1 SGHNT, CDR2 YYREEE (reference sequence). The CDR3 spans 12 residues. The chain's CDR3 is CASSLAQETQYF. The DNA of the CDR3 is TGTGCCAGCAGCCTAGCTCAAGAGACCCAGTACTTC.

The V gene is TRBV7-2, the J gene TRBJ1-5, with 12 bases that match TRBD1. J was trimmed by 2 bases and V by 5 bases; bases with no gene match: 13. This CDR3 has 19 amino acids. Germline V gene data show CDR1 as SGHTA and CDR2 as FQGNSA. DNA for the CDR3: TGTGCCAGCAGCCGAGGGGGACAGGGGGCTTTTTGGGGCAATCAGCCCCAGCATTTT. Protein product: CASSRGGQGAFWGNQPQHF.

This clonotype was counted only a few times. J is TRBJ2-1 and V is TRBV20-1; D gene unclear. The CDR3 is 11 amino acids. Germline-derived CDR1 and CDR2 are DFQATT and SNEGSKA (reference sequence). The V end was cut by 4 bases, the J end by 7 bases, with 8 bases between. CDR3 DNA: TGCAGTGCTACTGGGAATAATGAGCAGTTCTTC. Translated, it gives CSATGNNEQFF.

This clonotype was observed a handful of times. The rearrangement links TRBV19 to TRBJ1-2; 7 bases fit TRBD1. The V and J ends lost 3 bases and 4 bases, in that order; junction bases with no gene match: 8. Germline loops: CDR1 LNHDA, CDR2 SQIVND (reference sequence). CDR3 length equals 15 residues. CDR3 amino acids: CASSIQHDRAYGYTF. CDR3 coding DNA: TGTGCCAGTAGTATCCAACATGACAGGGCCTATGGCTACACCTTC.

This chain connects TRBV2 to TRBJ1-3; no firm D call. Germline values: CDR1 SNHLY, CDR2 FYNNEI. The CDR3 runs to 13 residues. Deletions cut 4 bases from V and 0 bases from J, with 4 bases between. The CDR3 region has the DNA TGTGCCAGCAGTGGTAGCTCTGGAAACACCATATATTTT. Protein sequence: CASSGSSGNTIYF.

The J gene is TRBJ1-1, the V gene TRBV20-1; possibly TRBD1 for D (6 bases). Germline V lookup: CDR1 DFQATT, CDR2 SNEGSKA (reference sequence). With 5 bases removed from V and 3 bases from J, the gap between germline ends came to 16 bases. This CDR3 has 14 amino acids. The CDR3 DNA is TGCAGTGCTCTCAGGGGAATGGGGTACACTGAAGCTTTCTTT. Protein product: CSALRGMGYTEAFF.

The rearrangement joins TRBV7-2 to TRBJ2-3, with D perhaps matching TRBD2 (6 bases). Germline-derived CDR1 and CDR2 are SGHTA and FQGNSA. This CDR3 is 13 amino acids long. Trimming removed 5 bases from V and 6 bases from J, with 12 bases in between. The CDR3 DNA reads as TGTGCCAGCAGCATCGCTAGCGCCGATACGCAGTATTTT. Translation gives CASSIASADTQYF.

This clonotype was seen a handful of times. This rearrangement joins TRBV7-2 to TRBJ1-2; D is perhaps TRBD1 (5 bases). The germline gives CDR1 SGHTA, CDR2 FQGNSA. Trimming took 5 bases from V and 5 from J, leaving 15 bases between them. This CDR3 comprises 14 residues. The CDR3 DNA follows: TGTGCCAGCAGCCCGGTCGGGGGACCATATGGCTACACCTTC. Translation gives CASSPVGGPYGYTF.

This clonotype was detected a few times. This rearrangement joins TRBV20-1 to TRBJ1-2; no firm D call. The germline gives CDR1 DFQATT, CDR2 SNEGSKA (reference sequence). V lost 3 bases and J lost 6, with 5 bases in between. CDR3 length: 10 amino acids. The CDR3 sequence: CSASFNGYTF. In DNA form, the CDR3 reads TGCAGTGCTAGTTTCAATGGCTACACCTTC.

The V gene is TRBV7-9, the J gene TRBJ2-3; D is unclear. The ends were cut back, 4 bases at V and 4 bases at J, with 12 bases in the middle. Germline V gene lookup returns CDR1 SEHNR and CDR2 FQNEAQ (reference sequence). The CDR3 covers 14 residues. CDR3: CASSSGPGPDTQYF. CDR3 nucleotides: TGTGCCAGCAGCTCTGGACCCGGACCAGATACGCAGTATTTT.

This clonotype has more than one count but fewer than ten. The genes are TRBV5-4 and TRBJ2-5; TRBD1 is a possible D gene (5 bases). CDR3 size: 11 residues. Trimming pared 7 bases from V and 5 bases from J, leaving 9 bases between. Germline V lookup: CDR1 SGHNT, CDR2 YYREEE (reference sequence). The CDR3 nucleotides are TGTGCCAGCGGACAAGACGAGACCCAGTACTTC. This encodes CASGQDETQYF.

This clonotype was detected a few times. The chain couples TRBV19 to TRBJ1-5; TRBD1 agrees at 8 bases. Germline-derived CDR1 and CDR2 are LNHDA and SQIVND (reference sequence). Losses at the gene ends were 1 base for V and 7 bases for J; bases not matched to a gene: 3. The CDR3 covers 14 residues. The CDR3, as DNA: TGTGCCAGTAGTATAGGGACAGGGAACCAGCCCCAGCATTTT. This codes for CASSIGTGNQPQHF.

Here the CDR3 DNA reads TGCGCCAGCAGCCAAATTCCCGGGAAAGAAAACACCATATATTTT. This encodes CASSQIPGKENTIYF. The V call is TRBV5-1, the J call TRBJ1-3; unclear D gene. CDR1 is SGHRS and CDR2 is YFSETQ in the germline V gene. The CDR3 is 15 amino acids. V shed 4 bases and J shed 6 bases, with 17 bases lying between them.